Listed below are T cell receptor beta chains from one sample, sequenced in a study of blood T cell repertoires in COVID-19. Measured with immunoSEQ multiplex PCR; TCRdb has only the in-frame clones, and not every one. The data contain about 46,000 clones, approximately 86% of them singletons. Sequencing was done on a sample of peripheral blood. These TCRs come from a man aged 55 to 69 with acute or convalescent COVID-19. Each CDR3 is given with its conserved first and last residue. Fields, in order: D gene, J gene, clone size, V gene, CDR3 DNA, CDR3 protein. A D gene is named only where the DNA matches it firmly. Clone size, where shown, is once, few, many, or a class for clones that have expanded.

NA | TRBJ2-2 | NA | TRBV6-4 | TGTGCCAGCAGTGACTCACAGGACACCGGGGAGCTGTTTTTT | CASSDSQDTGELFF
NA | TRBJ1-5 | NA | TRBV19 | TGTGCCAGTAAATTTGGAGCAGAAAATCAGCCCCAGCATTTT | CASKFGAENQPQHF
NA | TRBJ2-2 | NA | TRBV5-1 | TGCGCCAGCAACACAGGGAACACCGGGGAGCTGTTTTTT | CASNTGNTGELFF
TRBD1 | TRBJ2-3 | few | TRBV2 | TGTGCCAACGCCCGGGACAGGTCCACAGATACGCAGTATTTT | CANARDRSTDTQYF
NA | TRBJ1-5 | NA | TRBV21-1 | TGTGCCAGCTCGAAAGGCAGCCGGACAGGGGGCTGGGAGCCCCAGCATTTT | CASSKGSRTGGWEPQHF
TRBD1 | TRBJ1-6 | NA | TRBV9 | TGTGCCAGCAGCGAGAGGACAGGAAGGAGCTCACCCCTCCACTTT | CASSERTGRSSPLHF
NA | TRBJ1-4 | NA | TRBV15 | TGTGCCACCAGCGGCGACTATAAGGTCGCTGAAAAACTGTTTTTT | CATSGDYKVAEKLFF
NA | TRBJ1-4 | NA | TRBV11-2 | TGTGCCAGCAGCTTGGACAGCCCTAATGAAAAACTGTTTTTT | CASSLDSPNEKLFF
NA | TRBJ2-1 | NA | TRBV5-1 | TGCGCCAGCAGCACCAGGGCAAATGAGCAGTTCTTC | CASSTRANEQFF
NA | TRBJ2-7 | NA | TRBV7-2 | TGTGCCAGCAGCTTTTCTAGCTCCTACGAGCAGTACTTC | CASSFSSSYEQYF
TRBD1 | TRBJ1-4 | NA | TRBV6-5 | TGTGCCAGCAGTTACTCGGGACAGCCCAAGAACCTGTTTTTT | CASSYSGQPKNLFF
NA | TRBJ1-1 | few | TRBV28 | TGTGCCAGCAACCCCCTCGTCCGGGTTATGAACACTGAAGCTTTCTTT | CASNPLVRVMNTEAFF
NA | TRBJ1-1 | NA | TRBV11-3 | TGTGCCAGCAGCTTAGACACCCGGGCAGGGATCGGTACTGAAGCTTTCTTT | CASSLDTRAGIGTEAFF
TRBD1 | TRBJ2-4 | NA | TRBV2 | TGTGCCAGCAGTGCCTGGACGGGACAGGGTAACATTCAGTACTTC | CASSAWTGQGNIQYF
NA | TRBJ1-3 | NA | TRBV5-6 | TGTGCCAGCAGCTTCCCTATGAGCTCTGGAAACACCATATATTTT | CASSFPMSSGNTIYF
NA | TRBJ1-4 | NA | TRBV28 | TGTGCCAGCAGTAGACTGGGACTAAAAAATGAAAAACTGTTTTTT | CASSRLGLKNEKLFF
NA | TRBJ2-1 | NA | TRBV5-1 | TGCGCCAGCAGCTTGGATGTGACTCACAAGAGCTCCTACAATGAGCAGTTCTTC | CASSLDVTHKSSYNEQFF
TRBD2 | TRBJ2-5 | NA | TRBV9 | TGTGCCAGCAGCTTACTAGCGGGGGTTGGAGAGACCCAGTACTTC | CASSLLAGVGETQYF
NA | TRBJ1-1 | few | TRBV6-5 | TGTGCCAGCAGTTACGACAGGAAGAACACTGAAGCTTTCTTT | CASSYDRKNTEAFF
NA | TRBJ1-5 | few | TRBV18 | TGTGCCAGCTCACCGGACATTAGCAATCAGCCCCAGCATTTT | CASSPDISNQPQHF
NA | TRBJ2-3 | NA | TRBV9 | TGTGCCAGCAGCGCGAGTGGCGGGGGCACAGATACGCAGTATTTT | CASSASGGGTDTQYF
NA | TRBJ2-1 | NA | TRBV21-1 | TGTGCCAGCAGCAAAAGGTCACGGGGGTTCAGCTCCTACAATGAGCAGTTCTTC | CASSKRSRGFSSYNEQFF
NA | TRBJ2-2 | NA | TRBV6-4 | TGTGCCAGCAGTGCAGGGGACACCGGGGAGCTGTTTTTT | CASSAGDTGELFF
TRBD1 | TRBJ2-7 | NA | TRBV4-3 | TGCGCCAGCAGCCAAGGACAGGGACCTTTGTACGAGCAGTACTTC | CASSQGQGPLYEQYF
NA | TRBJ2-7 | NA | TRBV27 | TGTGCCAGCAGCTCGCGGGGCCGGGACGAACAGTACTTC | CASSSRGRDEQYF
NA | TRBJ1-2 | once | TRBV6-5 | TGTGCCAGCAGTTACTCGACCCAGGGCAACTATGGCTACACCTTC | CASSYSTQGNYGYTF
NA | TRBJ1-6 | NA | TRBV5-1 | TGCGCCAGCAGCTTGGGAGGTAATTCACCCCTCCACTTT | CASSLGGNSPLHF
TRBD1 | TRBJ2-6 | NA | TRBV11-3 | TGTGCCAGCAGCTCAGGGGGCATTGCCAACGTCCTGACTTTC | CASSSGGIANVLTF
NA | TRBJ1-2 | NA | TRBV29-1 | TGCAGCGTCTACAGGGCTTCAGGCTACACCTTC | CSVYRASGYTF
NA | TRBJ2-1 | NA | TRBV15 | TGTGCCACCAGCGGCTCCCAGGGGATGGCCAATGAGCAGTTCTTC | CATSGSQGMANEQFF
TRBD1 | TRBJ2-7 | NA | TRBV6-5 | TGTGCCAGCAGTTTGGGACAGGGAATCTCCTACGAGCAGTACTTC | CASSLGQGISYEQYF
NA | TRBJ1-3 | NA | TRBV27 | TGTGCCAGCAGTCCTCTAGGGGATAGAAACACCATATATTTT | CASSPLGDRNTIYF
NA | TRBJ2-1 | NA | TRBV14 | TGTGCCAGCAGCCAACGGGACTTCTCCAAGACCTACAATGAGCAGTTCTTC | CASSQRDFSKTYNEQFF
NA | TRBJ1-4 | NA | TRBV11-2 | TGTGCCAGCAGCTCCTCCCTTAATGTGTTTTTT | CASSSSLNVFF
NA | TRBJ1-6 | NA | TRBV19 | TGTGCCAGTAGAGGACAGAATAATTCACCCCTCCACTTT | CASRGQNNSPLHF
NA | TRBJ2-1 | once | TRBV5-6 | TGTGCCAGCAGCTTGCTTCAGGGTTTTTACAATGAGCAGTTCTTC | CASSLLQGFYNEQFF
NA | TRBJ2-7 | NA | TRBV9 | TGTGCCAGCAGCGTAGGAGGGCCGAGCTCCTACGAGCAGTACTTC | CASSVGGPSSYEQYF
NA | TRBJ2-1 | NA | TRBV14 | TGTGCCAGCAGCCCGCTCAGGGGCAATGAGCAGTTCTTC | CASSPLRGNEQFF
TRBD2 | TRBJ2-6 | NA | TRBV11-2 | TGTGCCAGCAGCTTACGGGAGGTAGAAAAAAGGTGGGGGGCCAACGTCCTGACTTTC | CASSLREVEKRWGANVLTF
TRBD1 | TRBJ1-3 | once | TRBV3-1/TRBV3-2 | TGTGCCAGCAGCCCCCTCGCCCCCACAGGACAGGCCGGCACCATATATTTT | CASSPLAPTGQAGTIYF